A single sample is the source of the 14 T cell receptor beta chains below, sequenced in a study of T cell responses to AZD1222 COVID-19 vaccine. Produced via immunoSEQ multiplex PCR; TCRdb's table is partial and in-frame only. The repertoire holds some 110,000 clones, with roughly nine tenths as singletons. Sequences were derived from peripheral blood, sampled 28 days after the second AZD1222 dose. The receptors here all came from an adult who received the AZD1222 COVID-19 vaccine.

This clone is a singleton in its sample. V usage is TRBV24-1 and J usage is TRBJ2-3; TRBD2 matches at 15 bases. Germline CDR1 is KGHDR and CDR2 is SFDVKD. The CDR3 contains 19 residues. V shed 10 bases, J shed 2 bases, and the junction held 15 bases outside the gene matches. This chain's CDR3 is CATGRPGTSGRYATDTQYF. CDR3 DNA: TGTGCCACGGGGAGACCCGGGACTAGCGGGAGGTACGCCACAGATACGCAGTATTTT.

Here the CDR3 DNA reads TGTGCCAGCAGCAAGCACCTGCTAGCCAAAAACATTCAGTACTTC. Amino acid sequence: CASSKHLLAKNIQYF. The V and J genes are TRBV21-1 and TRBJ2-4. TRBV21-1 represents a pseudogene. The CDR3 sequence is 15 residues long.

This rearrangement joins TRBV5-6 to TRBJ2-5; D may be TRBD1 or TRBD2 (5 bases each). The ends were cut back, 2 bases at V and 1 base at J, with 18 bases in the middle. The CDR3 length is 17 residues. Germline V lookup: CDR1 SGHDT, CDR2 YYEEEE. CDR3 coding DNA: TGTGCCAGCAGCTTTGTGCATTTAGGGGACGGCCAAGAGACCCAGTACTTC. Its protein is CASSFVHLGDGQETQYF.

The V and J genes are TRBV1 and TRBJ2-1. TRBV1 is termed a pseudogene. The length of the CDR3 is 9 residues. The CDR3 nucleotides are TGCACCAGCGGGGGTGAGCAGTTCTTC. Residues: CTSGGEQFF.

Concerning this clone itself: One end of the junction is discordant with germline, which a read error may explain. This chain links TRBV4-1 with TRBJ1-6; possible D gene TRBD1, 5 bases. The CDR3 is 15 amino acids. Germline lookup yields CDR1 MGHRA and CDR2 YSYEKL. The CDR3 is CASSQDGGYSSPLHF. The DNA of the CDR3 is TGCGCCAGCAGCCAAGATGGGGGATATAGTTCACCCCTCCACTTT.

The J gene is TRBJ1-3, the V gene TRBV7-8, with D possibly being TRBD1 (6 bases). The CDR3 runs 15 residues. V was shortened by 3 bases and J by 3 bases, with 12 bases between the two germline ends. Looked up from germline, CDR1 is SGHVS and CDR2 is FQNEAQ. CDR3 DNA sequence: TGTGCCAGCAGCTTTGCGACAGGAGGTGGAAACACCATATATTTT. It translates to CASSFATGGGNTIYF. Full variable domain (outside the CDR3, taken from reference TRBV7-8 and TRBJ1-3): GAGVSQSPRYKVAKRGQDVALRCDPISGHVSLFWYQQALGQGPEFLTYFQNEAQLDKSGLPSDRFFAERPEGSVSTLKIQRTQQEDSAVYLCASSFATGGGNTIYFGEGSWLTVV.

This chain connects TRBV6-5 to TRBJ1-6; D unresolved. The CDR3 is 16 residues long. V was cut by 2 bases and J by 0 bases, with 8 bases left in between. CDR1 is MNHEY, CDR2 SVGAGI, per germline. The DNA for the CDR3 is TGTGCCAGCAGTTACGAGGAGAGCTCCTATAATTCACCCCTCCACTTT. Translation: CASSYEESSYNSPLHF.

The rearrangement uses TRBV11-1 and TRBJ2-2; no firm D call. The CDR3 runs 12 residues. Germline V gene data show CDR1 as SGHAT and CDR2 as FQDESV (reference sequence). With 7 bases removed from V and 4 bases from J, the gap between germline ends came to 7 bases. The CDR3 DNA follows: TGTGCCAGCACCTTTTTCACCGGGGAGCTGTTTTTT. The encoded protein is CASTFFTGELFF.

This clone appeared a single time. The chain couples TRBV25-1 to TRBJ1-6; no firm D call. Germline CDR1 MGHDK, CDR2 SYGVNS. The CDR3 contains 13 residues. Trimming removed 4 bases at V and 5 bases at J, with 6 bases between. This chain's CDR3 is CASSVSDNSPLHF. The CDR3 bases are TGTGCCAGCAGTGTGTCAGATAATTCACCCCTCCACTTT.

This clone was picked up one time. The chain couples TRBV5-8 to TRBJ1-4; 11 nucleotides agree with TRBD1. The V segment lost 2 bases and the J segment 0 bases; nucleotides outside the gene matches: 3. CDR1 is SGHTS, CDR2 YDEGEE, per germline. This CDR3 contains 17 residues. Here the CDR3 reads CASSFRDRGTTNEKLFF. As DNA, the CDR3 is TGTGCCAGCAGCTTTCGGGACAGGGGGACAACTAATGAAAAACTGTTTTTT. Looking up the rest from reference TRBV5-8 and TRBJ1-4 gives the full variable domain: EAGVTQSPTHLIKTRGQQATLRCSPISGHTSVYWYQQALGLGLQFLLWYDEGEERNRGNFPPRFSGRQFPNYSSELNVNALELEDSALYLCASSFRDRGTTNEKLFFGSGTQLSVL.

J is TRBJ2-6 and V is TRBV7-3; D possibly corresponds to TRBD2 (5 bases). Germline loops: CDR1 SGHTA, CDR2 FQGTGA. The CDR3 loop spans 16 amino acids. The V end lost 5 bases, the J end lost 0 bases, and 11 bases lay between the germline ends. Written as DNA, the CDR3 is TGTGCCAGCAGCCTGATGGGGAGCTCTGGGGCCAACGTCCTGACTTTC. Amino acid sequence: CASSLMGSSGANVLTF.

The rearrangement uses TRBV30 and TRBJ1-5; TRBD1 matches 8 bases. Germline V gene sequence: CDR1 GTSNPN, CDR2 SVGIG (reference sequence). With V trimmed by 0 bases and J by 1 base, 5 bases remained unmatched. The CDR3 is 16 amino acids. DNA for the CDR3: TGTGCCTGGAGTGTAGGAGCAGGGGGCAGCAATCAGCCCCAGCATTTT. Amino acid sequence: CAWSVGAGGSNQPQHF. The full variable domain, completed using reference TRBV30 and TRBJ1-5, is SQTIHQWPATLVQPVGSPLSLECTVEGTSNPNLYWYRQAAGRGLQLLFYSVGIGQISSEVPQNLSASRPQDRQFILSSKKLLLSDSGFYLCAWSVGAGGSNQPQHFGDGTRLSIL.

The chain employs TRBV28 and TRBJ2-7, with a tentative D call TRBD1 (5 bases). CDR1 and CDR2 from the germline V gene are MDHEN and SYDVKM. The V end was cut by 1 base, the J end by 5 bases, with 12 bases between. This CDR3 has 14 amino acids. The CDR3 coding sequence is TGTGCCAGCAGTTTATATGGAGACAGCGACGAGCAGTACTTC. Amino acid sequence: CASSLYGDSDEQYF.

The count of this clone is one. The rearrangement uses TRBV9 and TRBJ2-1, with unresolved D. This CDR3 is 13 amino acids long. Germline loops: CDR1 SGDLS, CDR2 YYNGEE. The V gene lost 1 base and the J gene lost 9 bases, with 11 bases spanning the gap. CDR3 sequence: CASSVNSYGEQFF. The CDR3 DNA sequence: TGTGCCAGCAGCGTAAACTCCTACGGTGAGCAGTTCTTC.